This T cell receptor beta chain was captured by sequencing in a study of control samples from healthy donors and cancer patients. Profiling relied on immunoSEQ multiplex PCR, and the TCRdb table lists in-frame clones only, not all of them. The table includes 150,000 to 200,000 clones, roughly 90% detected once. CDR1 MNHEY and CDR2 SVGAGI come from the germline V gene. This CDR3 is built from 11 residues. V lost 6 bases, J lost 4 bases, and 4 bases lay in between. The sequencing input was blood. This TCR derives from a woman aged 45-65 years in good health. This chain joins TRBV6-5 and TRBJ1-5, with no clear D. CDR3 region: CASSRNQPQHF. CDR3 nucleotides: TGTGCCAGCAGCCGGAATCAGCCCCAGCATTTT.